Reported below is one TCR beta chain. The sample belongs to a study of blood T cell repertoires in COVID-19. Study in general: There were acute and convalescent COVID-19 samples, and they came from the United States, Italy and Spain. Sources were T cells, B-cell-depleted T cells, or PBMCs; the material itself was cDNA or gDNA.

Authors' processing steps: Nucleated cell number was recorded as an estimate derived from reference gene primer amplification. Data came from immunoSEQ multiplex PCR; TCRdb stores just in-frame clones and leaves some out. Clonal size and the V and J genes are those of that table, whereas D and trimming came from the DNA. The sample holds tens of thousands of clones, 60% to 80% seen once. This CDR3 comprises 14 residues. CDR1 MDHEN and CDR2 SYDVKM come from the germline V gene. V was clipped by 4 bases and J by 8 bases; unmatched bases: 7. V usage is TRBV28 and J usage is TRBJ1-3; 8 bases map to TRBD1. The source is a human donor with active or convalescent COVID-19. The donor label of this sample is uncertain. The sequenced sample consisted of peripheral blood. CDR3 region: CASSSPSQGDTIYF. DNA for the CDR3: TGTGCCAGCAGTTCACCTTCACAGGGGGACACCATATATTTT.